This TCR beta chain was documented in a study of blood T cell repertoires in COVID-19. In the study overall: Samples came from the United States, Italy and Spain, spanning acute and convalescent COVID-19. The analysed material was cDNA or gDNA that came from T cells, B-cell-depleted T cells, or PBMCs.

The V segment lost 2 bases and the J segment 3 bases; nucleotides outside the gene matches: 13. The CDR3 is 19 residues long. From germline, CDR1 is MNHNS and CDR2 SASEGT. Original data processing: Reference gene primer amplification yielded estimated nucleated cell counts. Some clones are missing from TCRdb's copy, which holds only in-frame ones; the method was immunoSEQ multiplex PCR. V and J calls and clone size are those listed in that table; D and trimming were worked out from the DNA. The repertoire includes roughly 230,000 clones, approximately 81% of them detected once, and around 0.98% sits in the top ten.

This TCR was sampled from a man between 35 and 55 years old with acute or convalescent COVID-19. The material sequenced was peripheral blood. The rearrangement uses TRBV6-1 and TRBJ1-4, with TRBD1 matching 9 bases. For the CDR3, the DNA is TGTGCCAGCAGTGAATTAGAACAGGGGGCGGTAAGGGCTAATGAAAAACTGTTTTTT. It is translated as CASSELEQGAVRANEKLFF.